This T cell receptor (beta chain) was sequenced for a study of blood T cell repertoires in COVID-19. The wider study: Sample material is recorded as cDNA or gDNA derived from T cells, B-cell-depleted T cells, or PBMCs.

In the authors' methods: How many nucleated cells were present was estimated from reference gene primer amplification. Sequenced by immunoSEQ multiplex PCR; TCRdb stores in-frame clones only, minus some. V and J calls and clone size follow that table, whereas D and trimming were derived from the DNA. The sample holds 40,000 to 50,000 clones, around 83% seen once. Germline V gene lookup returns CDR1 SQVTM and CDR2 ANQGSEA. Trimming removed 4 bases from V and 1 base from J; junction bases left unmatched: 3. The CDR3 spans 13 residues. The sample comprised peripheral blood. The origin of this receptor is a man between 70 and 80 years old with acute or convalescent COVID-19. The V gene is TRBV29-1, the J gene TRBJ1-1; 7 nucleotides align to TRBD1. CDR3 DNA: TGCAGCGTTGGGGGGACAGCGAACACTGAAGCTTTCTTT. Translated: CSVGGTANTEAFF.